The 25 T cell receptor beta chains in this list originate from one sample, sequenced in a study of shared clonotypes between healthy human individuals. Generated by immunoSEQ multiplex PCR, the TCRdb table keeps only in-frame clones and is missing some. The sample holds fewer than 500,000 clones; around 79% are singletons and the top ten take roughly an eighth. Specimen: PBMCs. The receptors shown here come from a woman aged 40 to 50 in good health. Some clones in this sample may be carry-over from other donors' samples.

V gene TRBV7-2 combines with J gene TRBJ1-2; 7 nucleotides match TRBD1. Per the germline V gene, CDR1 is SGHTA and CDR2 is FQGNSA. The CDR3 length is 13 residues. With V trimmed by 4 bases and J by 5 bases, 4 bases remained unmatched. For the CDR3, the DNA is TGTGCCAGCAGCTCGACAGGGAGGTATGGCTACACCTTC. It specifies CASSSTGRYGYTF. The entire variable domain, with the rest obtained from reference TRBV7-2 and TRBJ1-2, is as follows: GAGVSQSPSNKVTEKGKDVELRCDPISGHTALYWYRQSLGQGLEFLIYFQGNSAPDKSGLPSDRFSAERTGGSVSTLTIQRTQQEDSAVYLCASSSTGRYGYTFGSGTRLTVV.

This clone was counted once. The chain is built from TRBV18 and TRBJ2-6; possible D gene TRBD2, 6 bases. The germline V and J ends were trimmed by 0 bases and 1 base, with 10 bases remaining between them. CDR1 and CDR2 from the germline V gene are KGHSH and LQKENI. CDR3 size: 17 residues. The CDR3 loop reads CASSPPPGRSGANVLTF. In nucleotides, the CDR3 is TGTGCCAGCTCACCACCCCCAGGGAGGTCTGGGGCCAACGTCCTGACTTTC.

This clone was detected a few times. The chain carries TRBV5-4 and TRBJ2-1; no clear D. Germline values: CDR1 SGHNT, CDR2 YYREEE (reference sequence). CDR3 length: 15 residues. V was clipped by 0 bases and J by 0 bases, with 7 bases between them. The CDR3 bases are TGTGCCAGCAGCTTGGACAGAAACTCCTACAATGAGCAGTTCTTC. Translating it yields CASSLDRNSYNEQFF.

About this clone: The junction departs from germline at one end; a sequencing error may be responsible. Other DNA sequences in this specimen translate into the identical CDR3. The rearrangement joins TRBV7-2 to TRBJ2-7; the match to TRBD2 covers 12 bases. CDR3 length: 14 residues. CDR1 and CDR2 from the germline V gene are SGHTA and FQGNSA. The CDR3 region has the DNA TGTGCCAGCAGCCTAGCGGGAGGGTCCTACGAGCAGTACTTC. Its protein is CASSLAGGSYEQYF.

This chain links TRBV28 with TRBJ2-4; D gene unclear. The CDR3 is 17 residues long. The germline CDR1 and CDR2 sequences are MDHEN and SYDVKM. V was shortened by 3 bases and J by 1 base, with 16 bases between the two germline ends. The CDR3 protein is CASSLYGGIGAKNIQYF. CDR3 nucleotides: TGTGCCAGCAGTTTGTACGGTGGGATTGGGGCCAAAAACATTCAGTACTTC.

V gene TRBV19 combines with J gene TRBJ2-1, with 7 bases that match TRBD2. From germline, CDR1 is LNHDA and CDR2 SQIVND (reference sequence). CDR3 length equals 15 residues. The J segment lost 4 bases and the V segment lost 3 bases, leaving 6 bases of the junction unmatched. CDR3 loop: CASSILQGGYNEQFF. DNA of the CDR3: TGTGCCAGTAGTATTCTGCAGGGAGGGTACAATGAGCAGTTCTTC.

This clone showed up just a few times. This chain joins TRBV18 and TRBJ2-1; 8 nucleotides agree with TRBD1. Germline-derived CDR1 and CDR2 are KGHSH and LQKENI. V lost 4 bases, J lost 5 bases, and 1 base stayed unmatched. The CDR3 runs to 13 residues. CDR3 region: CASSRGQDNEQFF. CDR3 coding DNA: TGTGCCAGCTCACGGGGACAGGACAATGAGCAGTTCTTC.

The rearrangement uses TRBV5-5 and TRBJ1-2; D may be TRBD1 (6 bases). CDR1 and CDR2 (germline): SGHKS, YYEKEE (reference sequence). This CDR3 is 16 amino acids long. V lost 4 bases, J lost 4 bases, and 20 bases lay in between. In nucleotides, the CDR3 is TGTGCCAGCAGCCAAGGGGGGACCCAGGACCTCTATGGCTACACCTTC. Translation gives CASSQGGTQDLYGYTF.

This clone was seen only a few times. The chain couples TRBV15 to TRBJ1-4; the match to TRBD1 covers 9 bases. The CDR3 extends over 15 amino acids. CDR1 LNHNV and CDR2 YYDKDF come from the germline V gene (reference sequence). V lost 4 bases and J lost 7; bases outside the gene matches: 7. CDR3 DNA: TGTGCCACCAGCACCCTACAGGGGGCAAGTGAAAAACTGTTTTTT. Its translation: CATSTLQGASEKLFF.

The count of this clone is one. The chain is built from TRBV27 and TRBJ2-4, with 15 bases matching TRBD2. Germline CDR1 reads MNHEY; CDR2 reads SMNVEV (reference sequence). CDR3 length: 20 residues. V gave up 4 bases and J gave up 0 bases; unmatched junction bases: 10. CDR3 nucleotides: TGTGCCAGCAGTTCCGGACTAGCGGGAGGGCCTCCCTTAGCCAAAAACATTCAGTACTTC. It encodes CASSSGLAGGPPLAKNIQYF.

The CDR3 DNA sequence: TGCAGCGTTTATAGCTCTGGAAACACCATATATTTT. It codes for CSVYSSGNTIYF. The genes are TRBV29-1 and TRBJ1-3; no firm D call. The germline V gene encodes CDR1 SQVTM and CDR2 ANQGSEA. The CDR3 extends over 12 amino acids. The germline V and J ends were trimmed by 5 bases and 0 bases, with 5 bases remaining between them. Looking up the rest from reference TRBV29-1 and TRBJ1-3 gives the full variable domain: SAVISQKPSRDICQRGTSLTIQCQVDSQVTMMFWYRQQPGQSLTLIATANQGSEATYESGFVIDKFPISRPNLTFSTLTVSNMSPEDSSIYLCSVYSSGNTIYFGEGSWLTVV.

The sample holds one count of this clone. This chain uses TRBV19 with TRBJ2-7; no definite D call. The germline CDR1 and CDR2 sequences are LNHDA and SQIVND (reference sequence). The V gene lost 3 bases and the J gene lost 0 bases, with 9 bases spanning the gap. The CDR3 runs 14 residues. CDR3: CASSIRASSYEQYF. The CDR3 region has the DNA TGTGCCAGTAGTATCCGGGCTAGCTCCTACGAGCAGTACTTC.

The CDR3 bases are TGTGCCAGTAGTCAGGGACCTCTCCGCTCCTACGAGCAGTACTTC. Its protein is CASSQGPLRSYEQYF. V and J are TRBV19 and TRBJ2-7; D may correspond to TRBD1 or TRBD2 (5 bases each). Per germline, CDR1 LNHDA and CDR2 SQIVND (reference sequence). Trimming shortened V by 5 bases and J by 0 bases, and 14 bases separated the two germline ends. The CDR3 contains 15 residues.

CDR3: CASSYITSGNRNEQFF. The DNA of the CDR3 is TGTGCCAGCAGTTACATCACTAGCGGGAATAGGAATGAGCAGTTCTTC. The rearrangement joins TRBV6-4 to TRBJ2-1; 10 bases agree with TRBD2. Looked up from germline, CDR1 is MRHNA and CDR2 is SNTAGT. With 5 bases clipped from V and 7 bases from J, the junction kept 11 bases outside the gene matches. The CDR3 extends over 16 amino acids.

The chain combines TRBV28 with TRBJ2-7; D is perhaps TRBD2 (5 bases). Per germline, CDR1 MDHEN and CDR2 SYDVKM. This CDR3 spans 12 amino acids. Trimming took 4 bases from V and 6 from J, leaving 10 bases between them. The CDR3 region is CASSSGYFEQYF. The DNA of the CDR3 is TGTGCCAGCAGTTCGGGGTATTTCGAGCAGTACTTC. Drawing the rest from reference TRBV28 and TRBJ2-7, the complete variable domain is DVKVTQSSRYLVKRTGEKVFLECVQDMDHENMFWYRQDPGLGLRLIYFSYDVKMKEKGDIPEGYSVSREKKERFSLILESASTNQTSMYLCASSSGYFEQYFGPGTRLTVT.

V usage is TRBV7-8 and J usage is TRBJ1-4; the D is unclear. The V end was cut by 1 base, the J end by 2 bases, with 8 bases between. Germline CDR1 reads SGHVS; CDR2 reads FQNEAQ. This CDR3 region has 15 residues. This chain's CDR3 is CASSLVLGTNEKLFF. The CDR3 coding sequence is TGTGCCAGCAGCTTAGTTCTGGGGACTAATGAAAAACTGTTTTTT. Based on the CDR3 plus reference TRBV7-8 and TRBJ1-4, the full variable domain is GAGVSQSPRYKVAKRGQDVALRCDPISGHVSLFWYQQALGQGPEFLTYFQNEAQLDKSGLPSDRFFAERPEGSVSTLKIQRTQQEDSAVYLCASSLVLGTNEKLFFGSGTQLSVL.

The rearrangement uses TRBV30 and TRBJ1-1; D is undetermined. Trimming took 1 base from V and 0 from J, leaving 12 bases between them. Germline V gene sequence: CDR1 GTSNPN, CDR2 SVGIG (reference sequence). The CDR3 runs 15 residues. The CDR3 DNA follows: TGTGCCTGGAGTGGGAGAGGCAGACTGAACACTGAAGCTTTCTTT. Residues: CAWSGRGRLNTEAFF.

The genes are TRBV2 and TRBJ2-2; TRBD2 aligns across 9 bases. The CDR3 has 15 residues. V trimming: 4 bases; J trimming: 7 bases; junction bases outside the gene matches: 7. CDR1 is SNHLY, CDR2 FYNNEI, per germline. The CDR3 coding sequence is TGTGCCAGCAGTGGTGTTAGCGGGAGAAACGGGGAGCTGTTTTTT. Amino acids: CASSGVSGRNGELFF.

This clone was observed a few times. Other nucleotide sequences from this sample produce the same CDR3. CDR3 loop: CASSLGASGANVLTF. DNA of the CDR3: TGTGCCAGCAGCTTGGGAGCCTCTGGGGCCAACGTCCTGACTTTC. This rearrangement joins TRBV5-6 to TRBJ2-6; D is unresolved. Trimming cost V 0 bases and J 0 bases, with 4 bases left between them. The CDR3 length is 15 residues. Germline V gives CDR1 SGHDT, CDR2 YYEEEE.

The V call is TRBV11-2, the J call TRBJ2-1; D is uncertain. CDR3 length: 13 residues. Trimming cost V 5 bases and J 5 bases, with 10 bases left between them. Germline CDR1 SGHAT, CDR2 FQNNGV. The CDR3 bases are TGTGCCAGCAGCGTCAACCTGAACAATGAGCAGTTCTTC. Translating gives CASSVNLNNEQFF. Drawing the rest from reference TRBV11-2 and TRBJ2-1, the complete variable domain is EAGVAQSPRYKIIEKRQSVAFWCNPISGHATLYWYQQILGQGPKLLIQFQNNGVVDDSQLPKDRFSAERLKGVDSTLKIQPAKLEDSAVYLCASSVNLNNEQFFGPGTRLTVL.

The chain employs TRBV7-2 and TRBJ1-1; D ambiguous. The CDR3 is 13 amino acids. Deletions cut 1 base from V and 6 bases from J, with 9 bases between. Germline CDR1 is SGHTA and CDR2 is FQGNSA. The CDR3 region is CASSLGGVAEAFF. As DNA, the CDR3 is TGTGCCAGCAGCTTAGGTGGGGTGGCTGAAGCTTTCTTT.

The chain is built from TRBV28 and TRBJ1-6, with D tentatively TRBD1 (5 bases). Germline V gives CDR1 MDHEN, CDR2 SYDVKM. The CDR3 spans 15 residues. V lost 10 bases to trimming and J lost 7 bases, with 20 bases between them. CDR3 amino acids: CATSRTTGGNSPLHF. The CDR3, as DNA: TGTGCCACCTCGAGGACCACGGGGGGAAATTCACCCCTCCACTTT. The full variable domain, rest sourced from reference TRBV28 and TRBJ1-6, is DVKVTQSSRYLVKRTGEKVFLECVQDMDHENMFWYRQDPGLGLRLIYFSYDVKMKEKGDIPEGYSVSREKKERFSLILESASTNQTSMYLCATSRTTGGNSPLHFGNGTRLTVT.

This chain links TRBV7-2 with TRBJ2-1; 13 bases agree with TRBD2. V was pared by 5 bases and J by 10 bases, with 11 bases of the junction left unmatched. The CDR3 runs to 16 residues. Germline CDR1 reads SGHTA; CDR2 reads FQGNSA. The CDR3: CASSPGLAGVGGEQFF. The CDR3 nucleotides are TGTGCCAGCAGCCCTGGACTAGCGGGAGTCGGGGGGGAGCAGTTCTTC.

CDR3 protein: CASSLGTGGNEQFF. The CDR3 nucleotides read TGTGCCAGCAGTTTAGGGACAGGGGGCAATGAGCAGTTCTTC. The rearrangement uses TRBV27 and TRBJ2-1; the match to TRBD1 covers 11 bases. J was trimmed by 6 bases and V by 2 bases; bases with no gene match: 0. Germline lookup yields CDR1 MNHEY and CDR2 SMNVEV (reference sequence). This CDR3 is 14 amino acids long.

This clone has more than one count but fewer than ten. The rearrangement joins TRBV10-3 to TRBJ1-2, with no clear D. The V end lost 6 bases, the J end lost 3 bases, and 8 bases lay between the germline ends. Germline V gene lookup returns CDR1 ENHRY and CDR2 SYGVKD. The CDR3 runs 12 residues. CDR3 amino acids: CAIREGDYGYTF. Written as DNA, the CDR3 is TGTGCCATCAGGGAGGGCGACTATGGCTACACCTTC.